This TCR beta chain was identified in a study of early T cells in non-severe SARS-CoV-2 infection. As regards this clonotype: Its matching antigen is unknown.

The ends lost 2 bases at V and 0 bases at J; junction bases unmatched: 8. The germline V gene has CDR1 SGHDN and CDR2 FVKESK. This CDR3 is built from 20 residues. Regarding the study as a whole: In VDJdb matching, anti-spike CD8 responses were favored while private and CD4 specificities went missing.

Via MiXCR, TCRdb re-called the 5' RACE reads, giving one row per CDR3 protein. The sample lists 45,000 to 55,000 distinct CDR3 sequences, roughly 13% occurring once. The material sequenced was whole blood. The origin of this receptor is an adult who was a healthcare worker with PCR-confirmed SARS-CoV-2 infection or an uninfected control (not recorded which). The V and J genes are TRBV14 and TRBJ2-1, with 15 bases fitting TRBD2. The CDR3 loop is CASSQPRTSGGVSSYNEQFF. As DNA, the CDR3 is TGTGCCAGCAGCCAACCTAGGACTAGCGGGGGGGTAAGCTCCTACAATGAGCAGTTCTTC.